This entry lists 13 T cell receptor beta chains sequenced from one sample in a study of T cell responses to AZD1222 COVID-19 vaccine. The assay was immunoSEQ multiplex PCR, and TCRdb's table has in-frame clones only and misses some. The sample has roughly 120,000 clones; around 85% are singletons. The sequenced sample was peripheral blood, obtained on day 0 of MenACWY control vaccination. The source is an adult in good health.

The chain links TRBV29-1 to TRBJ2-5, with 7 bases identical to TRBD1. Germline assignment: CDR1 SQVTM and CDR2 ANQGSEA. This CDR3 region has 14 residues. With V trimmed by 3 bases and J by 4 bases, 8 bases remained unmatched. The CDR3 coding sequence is TGCAGCGTTGACCGCTTAGGGGGCGGAGAGACCCAGTACTTC. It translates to CSVDRLGGGETQYF.

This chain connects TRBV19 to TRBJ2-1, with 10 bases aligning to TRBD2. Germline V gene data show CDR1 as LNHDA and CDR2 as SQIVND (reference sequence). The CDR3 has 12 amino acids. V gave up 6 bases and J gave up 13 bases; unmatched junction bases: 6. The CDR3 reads CASRSGGAPQFF. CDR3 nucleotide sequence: TGTGCCAGTAGAAGCGGGGGGGCCCCCCAGTTCTTC. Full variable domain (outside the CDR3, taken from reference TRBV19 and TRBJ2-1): DGGITQSPKYLFRKEGQNVTLSCEQNLNHDAMYWYRQDPGQGLRLIYYSQIVNDFQKGDIAEGYSVSREKKESFPLTVTSAQKNPTAFYLCASRSGGAPQFFGPGTRLTVL.

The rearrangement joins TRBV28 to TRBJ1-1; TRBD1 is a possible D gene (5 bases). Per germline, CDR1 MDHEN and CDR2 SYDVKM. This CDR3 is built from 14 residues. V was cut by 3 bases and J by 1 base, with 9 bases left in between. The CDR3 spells CASSFQGSNTEAFF. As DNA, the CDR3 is TGTGCCAGCAGTTTTCAGGGTTCGAACACTGAAGCTTTCTTT.

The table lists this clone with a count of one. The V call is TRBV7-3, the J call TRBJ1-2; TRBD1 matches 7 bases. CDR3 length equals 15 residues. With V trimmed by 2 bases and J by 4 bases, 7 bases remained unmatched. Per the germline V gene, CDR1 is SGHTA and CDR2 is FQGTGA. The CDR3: CASSLSPGQTYGYTF. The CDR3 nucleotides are TGTGCCAGCAGCTTATCACCGGGACAGACCTATGGCTACACCTTC.

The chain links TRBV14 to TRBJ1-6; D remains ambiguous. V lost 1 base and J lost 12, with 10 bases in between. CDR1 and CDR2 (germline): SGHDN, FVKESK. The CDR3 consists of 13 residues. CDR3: CASSQGGVGPLHF. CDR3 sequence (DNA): TGTGCCAGCAGCCAAGGGGGAGTGGGACCCCTCCACTTT.

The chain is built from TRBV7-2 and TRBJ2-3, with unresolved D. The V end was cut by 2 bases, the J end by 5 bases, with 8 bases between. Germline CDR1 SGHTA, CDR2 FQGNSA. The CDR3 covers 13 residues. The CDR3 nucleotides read TGTGCCAGCAGCTTACTGTCGAGAGATACGCAGTATTTT. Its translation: CASSLLSRDTQYF.

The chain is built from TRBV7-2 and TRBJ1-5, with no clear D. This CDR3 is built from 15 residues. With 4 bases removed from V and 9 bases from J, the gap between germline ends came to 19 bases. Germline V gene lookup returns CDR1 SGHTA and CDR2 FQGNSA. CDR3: CASSSARTLGRPQHF. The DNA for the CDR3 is TGTGCCAGCAGCTCAGCCCGGACCCTCGGGAGGCCCCAGCATTTT.

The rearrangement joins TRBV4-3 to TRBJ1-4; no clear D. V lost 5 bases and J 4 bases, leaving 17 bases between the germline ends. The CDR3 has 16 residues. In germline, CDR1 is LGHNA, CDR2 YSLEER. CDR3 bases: TGCGCCAGCAGCTCCAAGGGTCCAGTTCTTAATGAAAAACTGTTTTTT. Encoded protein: CASSSKGPVLNEKLFF.

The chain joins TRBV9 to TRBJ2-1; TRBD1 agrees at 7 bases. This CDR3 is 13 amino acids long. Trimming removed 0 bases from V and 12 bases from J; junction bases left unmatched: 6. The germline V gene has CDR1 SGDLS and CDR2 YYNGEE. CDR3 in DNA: TGTGCCAGCAGCGTAGGGGACAGTGGGGTGCAGTTCTTC. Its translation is CASSVGDSGVQFF.

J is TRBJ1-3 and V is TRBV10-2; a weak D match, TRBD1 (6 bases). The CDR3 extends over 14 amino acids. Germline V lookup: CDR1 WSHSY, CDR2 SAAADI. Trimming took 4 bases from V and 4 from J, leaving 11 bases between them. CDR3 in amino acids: CASSGRGPGNTIYF. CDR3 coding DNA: TGCGCCAGCAGTGGCAGGGGCCCCGGAAACACCATATATTTT.

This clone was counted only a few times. The CDR3 reads CASSLSVGDRSLHF. In DNA form, the CDR3 reads TGTGCCAGCAGCTTATCCGTGGGTGATCGGTCCCTCCACTTT. The gene calls are TRBV7-2 and TRBJ1-6; D is unresolved. Trimming took 2 bases from V and 14 from J, leaving 16 bases between them. The CDR3 length is 14 residues. The germline V gene has CDR1 SGHTA and CDR2 FQGNSA. Using reference TRBV7-2 and TRBJ1-6 for the parts outside the CDR3, the full variable domain is GAGVSQSPSNKVTEKGKDVELRCDPISGHTALYWYRQSLGQGLEFLIYFQGNSAPDKSGLPSDRFSAERTGGSVSTLTIQRTQQEDSAVYLCASSLSVGDRSLHFGNGTRLTVT.

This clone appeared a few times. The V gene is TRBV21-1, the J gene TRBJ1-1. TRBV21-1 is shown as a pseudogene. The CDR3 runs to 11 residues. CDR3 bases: TGTGCCAGCAGCAAAGAGAGGCTGGCTTTCTTT. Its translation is CASSKERLAFF.

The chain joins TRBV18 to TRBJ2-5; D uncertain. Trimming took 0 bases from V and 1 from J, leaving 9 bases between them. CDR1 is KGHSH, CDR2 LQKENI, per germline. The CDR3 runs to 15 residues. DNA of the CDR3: TGTGCCAGCTCACCACCTTCCGGGCCCCAAGAGACCCAGTACTTC. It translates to CASSPPSGPQETQYF. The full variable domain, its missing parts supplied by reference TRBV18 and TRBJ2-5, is NAGVMQNPRHLVRRRGQEARLRCSPMKGHSHVYWYRQLPEEGLKFMVYLQKENIIDESGMPKERFSAEFPKEGPSILRIQQVVRGDSAAYFCASSPPSGPQETQYFGPGTRLLVL.